The 19 T cell receptor beta chains below all came from one sample that was sequenced in a study of blood T cell repertoires in COVID-19. This table comes from immunoSEQ multiplex PCR, and its TCRdb copy is limited to in-frame clones, with some not included. Of around 230,000 clones listed, around 92% are singletons. Sequencing was done on a sample of PBMCs or T cells enriched from blood (not recorded which). These TCRs come from a woman aged 30 to 39 with acute COVID-19.

The chain uses TRBV4-1 and TRBJ1-2; no definite D call. V lost 6 bases and J lost 3, with 14 bases in between. Germline V gives CDR1 MGHRA, CDR2 YSYEKL. The CDR3 has 14 residues. The CDR3 DNA reads as TGCGCCAGCAGAGCCAAAGGGAGCGACTATGGCTACACCTTC. It is translated as CASRAKGSDYGYTF.

The genes are TRBV28 and TRBJ1-2; 7 positions match TRBD1. The CDR3 sequence is 14 residues long. J gave up 3 bases and V 6 bases, and 7 bases lay outside the gene matches. Germline loops: CDR1 MDHEN, CDR2 SYDVKM. CDR3 amino acids: CASSEHTGDYGYTF. In nucleotides, the CDR3 is TGTGCCAGCAGCGAACATACAGGGGACTATGGCTACACCTTC.

The rearrangement links TRBV7-9 to TRBJ2-6; D unclear. Germline CDR1 is SEHNR and CDR2 is FQNEAQ (reference sequence). V lost 6 bases to trimming and J lost 0 bases, with 9 bases between them. There are 15 residues in the CDR3. The CDR3 protein is CASRPVISGANVLTF. The CDR3 bases are TGTGCCAGCAGGCCAGTGATCTCTGGGGCCAACGTCCTGACTTTC. The entire variable domain, with the rest obtained from reference TRBV7-9 and TRBJ2-6, is as follows: DTGVSQNPRHKITKRGQNVTFRCDPISEHNRLYWYRQTLGQGPEFLTYFQNEAQLEKSRLLSDRFSAERPKGSFSTLEIQRTEQGDSAMYLCASRPVISGANVLTFGAGSRLTVL.

The CDR3 protein is CARRRVPGELFF. DNA for the CDR3: TGTGCCAGACGCAGGGTCCCCGGGGAGCTGTTTTTT. The chain combines TRBV6-4 with TRBJ2-2; possible D gene TRBD1, 5 bases. Germline lookup yields CDR1 MRHNA and CDR2 SNTAGT. This CDR3 is 12 amino acids long. V was trimmed by 9 bases and J by 6 bases, leaving 11 bases between them.

V usage is TRBV6-5 and J usage is TRBJ2-7; 8 bases match TRBD1. Unmatched junction bases numbered 4, after V lost 7 bases and J lost 5 bases. Germline CDR1 MNHEY, CDR2 SVGAGI. The CDR3 has 12 amino acids. CDR3 in amino acids: CASTDRANEQYF. The CDR3 DNA follows: TGTGCCAGCACGGACAGGGCAAACGAGCAGTACTTC.

The chain carries TRBV5-6 and TRBJ1-2; no reliable D call. V lost 6 bases and J 5 bases, leaving 8 bases between the germline ends. This CDR3 has 11 residues. Germline V lookup: CDR1 SGHDT, CDR2 YYEEEE. CDR3 in amino acids: CASTSGYGYTF. The CDR3, as DNA: TGTGCCAGCACAAGCGGGTATGGCTACACCTTC.

This clone came up many times. The genes are TRBV5-1 and TRBJ2-2, with a weak D call TRBD1 (5 bases). This CDR3 region has 16 residues. CDR1 and CDR2 from the germline V gene are SGHRS and YFSETQ. The V end was cut by 0 bases, the J end by 7 bases, with 16 bases between. The DNA for the CDR3 is TGCGCCAGCAGCTTGGGAGTCTCAGGGTACAGCGGGGAGCTGTTTTTT. This gives the protein CASSLGVSGYSGELFF.

This chain uses TRBV7-2 with TRBJ2-5; D unclear. The CDR3 has 16 amino acids. The germline V gene encodes CDR1 SGHTA and CDR2 FQGNSA. V was pared by 0 bases and J by 1 base, with 12 bases between. CDR3 in DNA: TGTGCCAGCAGCTTAGCCCGAATCAGTCTCCAAGAGACCCAGTACTTC. This codes for CASSLARISLQETQYF.

The rearrangement links TRBV7-2 to TRBJ2-1; no clear D. The CDR3 is 12 amino acids. The V end lost 5 bases, the J end lost 7 bases, and 9 bases lay between the germline ends. Germline CDR1 reads SGHTA; CDR2 reads FQGNSA. The CDR3 here is CASSGPVNEQFF. The CDR3 DNA follows: TGTGCCAGCAGCGGTCCGGTAAATGAGCAGTTCTTC.

This chain links TRBV6-2 or TRBV6-3 with TRBJ2-2, with 7 nucleotides matching TRBD1. Germline-derived CDR1 and CDR2 are MNHEY and SVGEGT. CDR3 size: 15 residues. Losses at the gene ends were 6 bases for V and 0 bases for J; bases not matched to a gene: 4. Here the CDR3 reads CASSPGQTNTGELFF. In DNA, the CDR3 is TGTGCCAGCAGCCCGGGACAGACGAACACCGGGGAGCTGTTTTTT.

The CDR3 DNA sequence: TGCGCCAGCAGCTTAGGGGATAGCTCCTATAATTCACCCCTCCACTTT. It translates to CASSLGDSSYNSPLHF. The chain couples TRBV5-1 to TRBJ1-6; D is perhaps TRBD1 (5 bases). The CDR3 sequence is 16 residues long. Germline CDR1 SGHRS, CDR2 YFSETQ. Trimming cost V 2 bases and J 0 bases, with 9 bases left between them.

This chain connects TRBV9 to TRBJ1-2; TRBD1 is a possible D gene (5 bases). This CDR3 has 14 residues. Deletions cut 0 bases from V and 6 bases from J, with 12 bases between. CDR1 is SGDLS, CDR2 YYNGEE, per germline. The CDR3 region is CASSVGVQANGYTF. The CDR3 coding sequence is TGTGCCAGCAGCGTAGGTGTACAGGCGAATGGCTACACCTTC.

The V call is TRBV20-1, the J call TRBJ2-3; perhaps TRBD2 as D (6 bases). Trimming cost V 3 bases and J 10 bases, with 17 bases left between them. Per the germline V gene, CDR1 is DFQATT and CDR2 is SNEGSKA (reference sequence). The CDR3 has 13 residues. The CDR3 bases are TGCAGTGCTAGTGAGGGGAGGCGCGAGTCGCAGTATTTT. Translated, it gives CSASEGRRESQYF.

On this clone: Different DNA sequences within this sample yield the same CDR3. The chain links TRBV4-3 to TRBJ1-1; D is ambiguous. CDR3 size: 15 residues. Germline V gene data show CDR1 as LGHNA and CDR2 as YSLEER. Trimming stripped 0 bases from V and 1 base from J, with 9 bases between. The chain's CDR3 is CASSQDSRGNTEAFF. The CDR3 nucleotides are TGCGCCAGCAGCCAAGATAGCCGAGGGAACACTGAAGCTTTCTTT.

This chain links TRBV2 with TRBJ2-7; TRBD1 might be the D (6 bases). Trimming took off 6 bases at V and 1 base at J, with 10 bases between the two ends. There are 13 residues in the CDR3. Germline V gene lookup returns CDR1 SNHLY and CDR2 FYNNEI. CDR3 protein: CASRDSTSYEQYF. The CDR3 region has the DNA TGTGCCAGCAGGGACAGCACGTCCTACGAGCAGTACTTC.

V usage is TRBV11-2 and J usage is TRBJ1-2, with D perhaps TRBD1 (6 bases). The CDR3 covers 13 residues. CDR1 and CDR2 (germline): SGHAT, FQNNGV. Deletions cut 10 bases from V and 0 bases from J, with 12 bases between. The CDR3 here is CAIRGGANYGYTF. The CDR3 DNA follows: TGTGCCATAAGAGGGGGAGCTAACTATGGCTACACCTTC.

The CDR3 DNA follows: TGTGCCAGCAGCGAGAATCAGCCCCAGCATTTT. This translates into CASSENQPQHF. The rearrangement joins TRBV25-1 to TRBJ1-5, with D uncertain. CDR1 MGHDK and CDR2 SYGVNS come from the germline V gene. The CDR3 totals 11 residues. The ends were cut back, 6 bases at V and 4 bases at J, with 4 bases in the middle.

The rearrangement uses TRBV14 and TRBJ1-1; 8 nucleotides agree with TRBD1. This CDR3 is 15 amino acids long. From germline, CDR1 is SGHDN and CDR2 FVKESK. Trimming removed 5 bases from V and 1 base from J; junction bases left unmatched: 6. The CDR3 sequence is CASSVRTGKNTEAFF. The CDR3 DNA reads TGTGCCAGCAGCGTGAGGACAGGGAAGAACACTGAAGCTTTCTTT.

The J gene is TRBJ1-2, the V gene TRBV10-3; TRBD1 matches 8 bases. Germline V gene sequence: CDR1 ENHRY, CDR2 SYGVKD. Losses at the gene ends were 5 bases for V and 8 bases for J; bases not matched to a gene: 7. This CDR3 has 13 amino acids. The CDR3 spells CAISQTGGEGYTF. CDR3 nucleotides: TGTGCCATCAGTCAAACAGGGGGGGAAGGCTACACCTTC.